This record covers a single T cell receptor beta chain. Time point specified: pretreatment peripheral blood. Data came from immunoSEQ multiplex PCR; TCRdb stores just in-frame clones and leaves some out. The sample shows tens of thousands of clones, about 83% of them seen only once. The source of the sample is a study of PD-L1 blockade in urothelial cancer. Background on the study: Patients with male sex and bladder-origin urothelial cancer accounted for about 85% of the roughly 30 enrolled. Once treatment had started, blood was analyzed at 3 weeks (second dose) and again at 6 weeks.

This CDR3 is built from 15 residues. V was pared by 7 bases and J by 4 bases, with 9 bases of the junction left unmatched. Germline CDR1 reads MNHNS; CDR2 reads SASEGT. The input for sequencing was PBMCs, taken around atezolizumab (anti-PD-L1) treatment. The rearrangement joins TRBV6-1 to TRBJ1-4, with 7 bases identical to TRBD1. This TCR was sampled from a man in his fifties or sixties with urothelial cancer. The DNA of the CDR3 is TGTGCCAGCACTAACTTGGGACAGATTAATGAAAAACTGTTTTTT. This codes for CASTNLGQINEKLFF.